This record covers a single T cell receptor beta chain. This sample was taken from a study of technical replicates of blood from a handful of donors. This table comes from immunoSEQ multiplex PCR, and its TCRdb copy is limited to in-frame clones, with some not included. The sample has more than 65,000 clones; about 96% are singletons. V lost 4 bases and J lost 7; bases outside the gene matches: 16. This CDR3 comprises 16 residues. The germline V gene has CDR1 MGHRA and CDR2 YSYEKL. The sequenced material came from T cells isolated from PBMCs. The chain employs TRBV4-1 and TRBJ2-7, with 7 bases identical to TRBD2. The receptor was derived from a human donor in good health. The CDR3 loop is CASSRAAGATGGEQYF. CDR3 nucleotide sequence: TGCGCCAGCAGCCGGGCGGCGGGAGCCACCGGGGGGGAGCAGTACTTC.